The source of this TCR beta chain is a study of CD8+ T cells in alopecia areata. Looking at the study overall: Treated patients were dosed with oral tofacitinib, taking 5 to 10 mg twice daily. Broader study findings: Greater clonality was observed in lesional scalp samples, especially alopecia totalis/universalis, versus normal scalp. Scalp clonality and expanded CD8+ clones among the top 100 were significantly decreased by tofacitinib.

CDR3 length: 15 residues. Germline loops: CDR1 SNHLY, CDR2 FYNNEI. V lost 6 bases, J lost 6 bases, and 12 bases stayed unmatched. Following RNA extraction, reverse transcription yielded cDNA that acted as the sequencing template. Sequencing was performed with immunoSEQ multiplex PCR; in TCRdb, only in-frame clones are kept and a portion is missing. This sample has some 100,000 clones, with around 40% found just once. The treatment was: oral pan-JAK inhibitor, 5-10 mg twice daily. A remark on this clone: What it recognizes is unknown.

The V and J genes are TRBV2 and TRBJ2-3; 7 nucleotides align to TRBD2. The clonotype originates from a human donor with alopecia areata. Sequenced material: CD8+ T cells sorted from blood, taken at week 24, from a patient treated with tofacitinib. CDR3 amino acids: CASRRLADVKDTQYF. The CDR3 nucleotides are TGTGCCAGCAGACGGCTAGCGGATGTTAAGGATACGCAGTATTTT.